This T cell receptor (beta chain) was observed in a study of T cells after yellow fever vaccination. Study summary: Preparation used SMART-Seq v4 Ultra Low Input for the low-cell-number fractions.

Germline V gives CDR1 SGHRS, CDR2 YFSETQ. V gave up 0 bases and J gave up 7 bases, with 11 bases separating them. The CDR3 runs to 14 residues. TCRdb passed the 5' RACE reads through MiXCR, listing each CDR3 protein once. The sample lists around 600,000 distinct CDR3 sequences; 9% to 15% were seen once. This sequence was found in a man younger than 45 who received the YFV17D yellow fever vaccine. The specimen was PBMCs, collected on the day of the yellow fever booster vaccination. This sequence joins TRBV5-1 and TRBJ1-5; perhaps TRBD1 as D (6 bases). CDR3 region: CASSLGSGDQPQHF. The DNA of the CDR3 is TGCGCCAGCAGCTTGGGGTCAGGGGACCAGCCCCAGCATTTT.